This passage covers 26 T cell receptor beta chains from one sample sequenced in a study of T-cell reconstitution after alpha-beta-depleted transplantation in children. Unique molecular identifiers were built into the TCRbeta library. TCRdb itself ran the PCR reads through MiXCR, one entry per CDR3 protein. This table holds 60,000 to 70,000 distinct CDR3 sequences, roughly 4.9% found once. Material: PBMCs, mostly from graft donor cells, obtained 180 days after TCRalphabeta/CD19-depleted stem cell transplant. Source of these receptors: a boy under three years old who had a stem cell transplant for acute myeloid leukemia, so the T cells may come from the graft donor.

This clonotype occurred many times. V usage is TRBV7-9 and J usage is TRBJ2-6; TRBD1 agrees at 7 bases. V was pared by 11 bases and J by 3 bases, with 4 bases of the junction left unmatched. Germline V gene data show CDR1 as SEHNR and CDR2 as FQNEAQ (reference sequence). The CDR3 is 13 residues long. Written as DNA, the CDR3 is TGTGCCTGCACAGGGGTTGGGGCCAACGTCCTGACTTTC. This codes for CACTGVGANVLTF.

This clonotype occurred many times. CDR3 in amino acids: CASSPTRQEIYEQYF. CDR3 DNA sequence: TGTGCCAGCAGCCCTACTCGACAGGAAATCTACGAGCAGTACTTC. V is TRBV6-2 or TRBV6-3 and J is TRBJ2-7; D may be TRBD1 (6 bases). Germline V gives CDR1 MNHEY, CDR2 SVGEGT. The CDR3 runs 15 residues. Trimming cost V 6 bases and J 3 bases, with 18 bases left between them.

Ten or more counts support this clonotype. The chain joins TRBV7-2 to TRBJ1-5, with D uncertain. Germline V gene sequence: CDR1 SGHTA, CDR2 FQGNSA. The V and J ends lost 2 bases and 3 bases respectively, with 11 bases between them. The CDR3 is 15 amino acids. CDR3 sequence reads: CASSLYGRNNQPQHF. In DNA, the CDR3 is TGTGCCAGCAGCTTATACGGGAGGAACAATCAGCCCCAGCATTTT.

This clonotype has a count of ten or more. The chain carries TRBV4-1 and TRBJ1-5; 9 positions match TRBD1. V was pared by 0 bases and J by 3 bases, with 15 bases of the junction left unmatched. Germline CDR1 is MGHRA and CDR2 is YSYEKL. The CDR3 length is 20 residues. CDR3 sequence: CASSQDLRIIQGALNQPQHF. The CDR3 nucleotides read TGCGCCAGCAGCCAAGATTTACGGATTATACAGGGGGCTCTCAATCAGCCCCAGCATTTT.

This clonotype was recorded at least ten times. This sequence joins TRBV6-2 or TRBV6-3 and TRBJ2-4; TRBD2 aligns across 7 bases. V dropped 7 bases and J dropped 2; count of bases not matched to a gene: 5. The CDR3 contains 14 residues. Germline V gives CDR1 MNHEY, CDR2 SVGEGT. The CDR3 is CASNDGGTKNIQYF. CDR3 nucleotides: TGTGCCAGCAACGACGGGGGGACCAAAAACATTCAGTACTTC.

This clonotype has at least ten counts. CDR3 bases: TGTGCCAGTTCGACAGCCTGGGGAAACATTCAGTACTTC. It encodes CASSTAWGNIQYF. The rearrangement uses TRBV6-5 and TRBJ2-4; a possible D gene is TRBD1 (5 bases). The CDR3 contains 13 residues. The V and J ends lost 9 bases and 6 bases respectively, with 15 bases between them. Germline CDR1 MNHEY, CDR2 SVGAGI.

This clonotype was seen repeatedly, ten times or more. This chain uses TRBV12-3 or TRBV12-4 with TRBJ2-3; 8 bases line up with TRBD2. CDR3 size: 15 residues. V lost 6 bases to trimming and J lost 1 base; unmatched junction nucleotides: 6. The CDR3 spells CASRPAGGRTDTQYF. CDR3 coding DNA: TGTGCCAGCAGGCCTGCGGGGGGCCGCACAGATACGCAGTATTTT.

This clonotype was seen repeatedly, ten times or more. This chain connects TRBV27 to TRBJ2-2; possible D gene TRBD1, 6 bases. Per germline, CDR1 MNHEY and CDR2 SMNVEV (reference sequence). V was clipped by 3 bases and J by 6 bases, with 8 bases between them. There are 13 residues in the CDR3. The CDR3 loop reads CASSFEGAGELFF. DNA for the CDR3: TGTGCCAGCAGTTTTGAGGGGGCCGGGGAGCTGTTTTTT.

Many counts were recorded for this clonotype. J is TRBJ2-1 and V is TRBV20-1; D remains unclear. V gave up 5 bases and J gave up 7 bases, with 15 bases separating them. Germline values: CDR1 DFQATT, CDR2 SNEGSKA (reference sequence). The CDR3 has 13 amino acids. CDR3 sequence (DNA): TGCAGTGCTCGACCCCTGGATAGAAATGAGCAGTTCTTC. Translation gives CSARPLDRNEQFF.

Many counts were recorded for this clonotype. The rearrangement links TRBV27 to TRBJ2-1, with D unresolved. Germline V gene lookup returns CDR1 MNHEY and CDR2 SMNVEV (reference sequence). V lost 6 bases, J lost 4 bases, and 16 bases lay in between. The CDR3 is made up of 15 amino acids. In nucleotides, the CDR3 is TGTGCCAGCAGCACTCCACGGGTACGTTACAATGAGCAGTTCTTC. This codes for CASSTPRVRYNEQFF.

Ten or more counts support this clonotype. CDR3 nucleotides: TGCAGTGCTAGAGATCTCCTCTCCGAGCAGTACGTC. Its protein product is CSARDLLSEQYV. J is TRBJ2-7 and V is TRBV20-1, with D uncertain. The CDR3 runs 12 residues. CDR1 and CDR2 from the germline V gene are DFQATT and SNEGSKA (reference sequence). V lost 0 bases and J 6 bases, leaving 9 bases between the germline ends.

This clonotype showed up many times. V and J are TRBV4-2 and TRBJ2-2; a possible D gene is TRBD2 (6 bases). V was cut by 0 bases and J by 5 bases, with 10 bases left in between. The germline gives CDR1 LGHNA, CDR2 YNFKEQ. The CDR3 covers 15 residues. The CDR3 sequence is CASSQETRTTGELFF. Written as DNA, the CDR3 is TGTGCCAGCAGCCAAGAGACTAGAACTACCGGGGAGCTGTTTTTT.

This clonotype was counted at least ten times. This chain links TRBV20-1 with TRBJ2-3, with TRBD2 as a possible D gene (6 bases). Looked up from germline, CDR1 is DFQATT and CDR2 is SNEGSKA (reference sequence). The CDR3 spans 15 residues. V lost 4 bases and J lost 4, with 18 bases in between. The CDR3 here is CSANCGELRADTQYF. In nucleotides, the CDR3 is TGCAGTGCTAATTGCGGGGAGCTAAGGGCAGATACGCAGTATTTT.

This clonotype was counted many times. The rearrangement links TRBV6-5 to TRBJ1-3; no clear D. The CDR3 spans 11 residues. Germline V gives CDR1 MNHEY, CDR2 SVGAGI. Trimming pared 5 bases from V and 4 bases from J, leaving 3 bases between. CDR3 nucleotide sequence: TGTGCCAGCAGTGGCGGAAACACCATATATTTT. It encodes CASSGGNTIYF.

There are many counts of this clonotype. This rearrangement joins TRBV10-3 to TRBJ1-1; D uncertain. Looked up from germline, CDR1 is ENHRY and CDR2 is SYGVKD. Trimming cost V 3 bases and J 0 bases, with 11 bases left between them. The CDR3 sequence is 15 residues long. CDR3: CAISDFRGMNTEAFF. CDR3 nucleotide sequence: TGTGCCATCAGTGACTTCCGAGGGATGAACACTGAAGCTTTCTTT.

This clonotype was detected many times. The rearrangement uses TRBV7-6 and TRBJ2-1, with D hard to call. Germline loops: CDR1 SGHVS, CDR2 FNYEAQ. V lost 3 bases, J lost 0 bases, and 9 bases lay in between. There are 15 residues in the CDR3. The CDR3 spells CASSFLDTSYNEQFF. The CDR3 bases are TGTGCCAGCAGCTTCCTCGATACCTCCTACAATGAGCAGTTCTTC.

The chain links TRBV5-4 to TRBJ2-5; D remains ambiguous. Germline V gives CDR1 SGHNT, CDR2 YYREEE (reference sequence). Trimming took off 5 bases at V and 4 bases at J, with 6 bases between the two ends. The CDR3 is made up of 11 amino acids. CDR3 amino acids: CASRGGETQYF. The CDR3 coding sequence is TGTGCCAGCAGGGGTGGAGAGACCCAGTACTTC. Full variable domain (outside the CDR3, taken from reference TRBV5-4 and TRBJ2-5): ETGVTQSPTHLIKTRGQQVTLRCSSQSGHNTVSWYQQALGQGPQFIFQYYREEENGRGNFPPRFSGLQFPNYSSELNVNALELDDSALYLCASRGGETQYFGPGTRLLVL.

This clonotype was counted many times. This chain uses TRBV20-1 with TRBJ1-4; D is possibly TRBD1 (6 bases). Germline CDR1 is DFQATT and CDR2 is SNEGSKA (reference sequence). Trimming left V 0 bases short and J 8 bases short, with 19 bases between. The CDR3 has 16 amino acids. The CDR3 reads CSARDVFARDTEKLFF. For the CDR3, the DNA is TGCAGTGCTAGAGATGTGTTCGCTAGGGACACCGAAAAACTGTTTTTT.

V usage is TRBV5-1 and J usage is TRBJ2-1, with D perhaps being TRBD1 or TRBD2 (5 bases each). The CDR3 sequence is 15 residues long. V lost 0 bases to trimming and J lost 4 bases, with 11 bases between them. Germline lookup yields CDR1 SGHRS and CDR2 YFSETQ. CDR3 in amino acids: CASSLVGDGYNEQFF. The CDR3 region has the DNA TGCGCCAGCAGCTTGGTGGGGGACGGATACAATGAGCAGTTCTTC.

This clonotype was counted many times. This rearrangement joins TRBV28 to TRBJ1-1; no firm D call. Germline loops: CDR1 MDHEN, CDR2 SYDVKM. This CDR3 has 12 amino acids. V was pared by 3 bases and J by 11 bases, with 13 bases between. The CDR3 region is CASSFRARLAFF. In nucleotides, the CDR3 is TGTGCCAGCAGTTTCCGGGCCAGGCTCGCTTTCTTT.

This clonotype was found many times. The chain joins TRBV20-1 to TRBJ2-5, with D possibly TRBD2 on 6 matching bases. The CDR3 sequence is 13 residues long. V gave up 1 base and J gave up 2 bases, with 8 bases separating them. CDR1 and CDR2 (germline): DFQATT, SNEGSKA (reference sequence). CDR3 nucleotide sequence: TGCAGTGCTAGAGTGAGCGGGCAAGAGACCCAGTACTTC. Amino acid sequence: CSARVSGQETQYF.

Many counts were recorded for this clonotype. This rearrangement joins TRBV11-2 to TRBJ2-7; possibly TRBD2 for D (5 bases). The germline V and J ends were trimmed by 3 bases and 5 bases, with 11 bases remaining between them. CDR3 length: 13 residues. Germline V gene lookup returns CDR1 SGHAT and CDR2 FQNNGV. DNA for the CDR3: TGTGCCAGCAGCTTCTGTGACGGGGACGAGCAGTACGTC. This encodes CASSFCDGDEQYV.

This clonotype was recorded many times. The rearrangement uses TRBV4-3 and TRBJ2-5; TRBD2 matches at 8 bases. Germline-derived CDR1 and CDR2 are LGHNA and YSLEER. J was trimmed by 2 bases and V by 3 bases; bases with no gene match: 8. The CDR3 spans 16 residues. The CDR3: CASSQGPGLGQETQYF. The CDR3 coding sequence is TGCGCCAGCAGCCAGGGGCCGGGACTAGGGCAAGAGACCCAGTACTTC.

The table lists this clonotype with many counts. The V gene is TRBV19, the J gene TRBJ1-4, with no clear D. Looked up from germline, CDR1 is LNHDA and CDR2 is SQIVND (reference sequence). The CDR3 extends over 15 amino acids. V lost 3 bases and J 0 bases, leaving 8 bases between the germline ends. The CDR3 DNA reads TGTGCCAGTAGTATTTCGTCCGCAACTAATGAAAAACTGTTTTTT. Amino acid sequence: CASSISSATNEKLFF.

This clonotype was recorded at least ten times. The V gene is TRBV6-1, the J gene TRBJ1-6, with TRBD1 as a possible D gene (5 bases). CDR3 length: 14 amino acids. The V end lost 6 bases, the J end lost 6 bases, and 12 bases lay between the germline ends. The germline V gene has CDR1 MNHNS and CDR2 SASEGT. The CDR3 sequence: CASRAWDLNSPLHF. CDR3 DNA sequence: TGTGCCAGCAGGGCCTGGGACCTTAATTCACCCCTCCACTTT.

This clonotype was found many times. The V call is TRBV21-1, the J call TRBJ2-7; the table's D gene call, TRBD1, was not cross checked with the DNA. TRBV21-1 has pseudogene status. The CDR3 totals 13 residues. CDR3 coding DNA: TGTGCCAGCTCCCGACAGGGTTGGTACGAGCAGTACGTC. It encodes CASSRQGWYEQYV.